These 14 T cell receptor beta chains originate from one sample sequenced in a study of OX40 agonist ivuxolimab in advanced cancers. Assay used: immunoSEQ multiplex PCR; TCRdb lists only in-frame clones, some missing. The sample consists of 66,000 or so clones, less than 85% of them appearing once. Material: CD4+ or CD8+ T cells sorted from blood, obtained in a trial of the OX40 agonist ivuxolimab. These receptors were collected from an adult with an advanced solid tumor such as melanoma, head and neck, liver or kidney cancer.

This rearrangement joins TRBV6-1 to TRBJ2-5; D possibly uses TRBD1 or TRBD2 (6 bases each). Matching the DNA end better, TRBJ2-7 makes the J call doubtful. CDR3 length: 14 residues. Germline V gene data show CDR1 as MNHNS and CDR2 as SASEGT. DNA for the CDR3: TGTGCCAGCACCAAGGGGGGTGGCTCCTACGAGCAGTACTTC. It translates to CASTKGGGSYEQYF.

The gene calls are TRBV30 and TRBJ1-5; maybe TRBD1 (5 bases). This CDR3 spans 14 amino acids. Trimming took 2 bases from V and 7 from J, leaving 15 bases between them. Germline assignment: CDR1 GTSNPN and CDR2 SVGIG (reference sequence). The CDR3: CAWSRSGGGQPQHF. As DNA, the CDR3 is TGTGCCTGGAGTCGCAGTGGGGGGGGGCAGCCCCAGCATTTT.

CDR3 amino acids: CASSEIEMEQFF. The CDR3, as DNA: TGTGCCAGCAGTGAAATAGAGATGGAGCAGTTCTTC. The genes are TRBV25-1 and TRBJ2-1; D unresolved. CDR1 MGHDK and CDR2 SYGVNS come from the germline V gene. V was pared by 2 bases and J by 10 bases, with 9 bases between. CDR3 length: 12 amino acids.

V is TRBV10-3 and J is TRBJ1-2; D ambiguous. V was pared by 0 bases and J by 5 bases, with 10 bases between. This CDR3 is built from 14 residues. Germline assignment: CDR1 ENHRY and CDR2 SYGVKD. The CDR3 DNA sequence: TGTGCCATCAGTGAGTCGAGGTCAGCTTATGGCTACACCTTC. It is translated as CAISESRSAYGYTF.

This clone was detected only once. The rearrangement uses TRBV7-9 and TRBJ2-5; D might be TRBD2 (7 bases). V was cut by 4 bases and J by 2 bases, with 14 bases left in between. The germline CDR1 and CDR2 sequences are SEHNR and FQNEAQ (reference sequence). CDR3 length: 15 amino acids. The CDR3 protein is CASSSLGGGQETQYF. CDR3 sequence (DNA): TGTGCCAGCAGCTCTCTGGGAGGGGGGCAAGAGACCCAGTACTTC.

The rearrangement joins TRBV7-9 to TRBJ1-6; TRBD1 agrees at 9 bases. Germline V lookup: CDR1 SEHNR, CDR2 FQNEAQ (reference sequence). The trim removed 5 bases at V and 9 bases at J, leaving 5 bases unmatched. The CDR3 length is 14 residues. For the CDR3, the DNA is TGTGCCAGCAGCCGGGGACAGGGTGGTTCACCCCTCCACTTT. The encoded protein is CASSRGQGGSPLHF.

The V call is TRBV7-2, the J call TRBJ2-5, with D perhaps TRBD2 (5 bases). CDR3 length: 15 residues. The V gene lost 5 bases and the J gene lost 0 bases, with 13 bases spanning the gap. CDR1 and CDR2 (germline): SGHTA, FQGNSA. In DNA form, the CDR3 reads TGTGCCAGCAGCCGGTCCGGGGAGTACCAAGAGACCCAGTACTTC. Encoded protein: CASSRSGEYQETQYF. The complete variable domain, with remaining parts taken from reference TRBV7-2 and TRBJ2-5, reads GAGVSQSPSNKVTEKGKDVELRCDPISGHTALYWYRQSLGQGLEFLIYFQGNSAPDKSGLPSDRFSAERTGGSVSTLTIQRTQQEDSAVYLCASSRSGEYQETQYFGPGTRLLVL.

The chain couples TRBV11-2 to TRBJ2-3, with 13 bases lining up with TRBD2. Germline trimming cut 6 bases from V and 6 bases from J; bases unmatched to any gene: 9. From germline, CDR1 is SGHAT and CDR2 FQNNGV. The CDR3 is 16 amino acids. CDR3 in amino acids: CASSHRTSGREDTQYF. CDR3 nucleotide sequence: TGTGCCAGCAGTCACAGGACTAGCGGGAGAGAGGATACGCAGTATTTT.

The genes are TRBV10-1 and TRBJ2-2; TRBD2 aligns across 12 bases. From germline, CDR1 is WNHNN and CDR2 SYGVQD (reference sequence). Trimming removed 3 bases from V and 1 base from J; junction bases left unmatched: 3. The CDR3 totals 17 residues. The CDR3 region is CASSERLAGVNTGELFF. As DNA, the CDR3 is TGCGCCAGCAGTGAAAGACTAGCGGGAGTGAACACCGGGGAGCTGTTTTTT.

This clone turned up a few times. This chain joins TRBV5-1 and TRBJ2-1, with a possible D match to TRBD2 (6 bases). Trimming pared 3 bases from V and 10 bases from J, leaving 14 bases between. Germline V gene sequence: CDR1 SGHRS, CDR2 YFSETQ. The CDR3 spans 13 residues. The CDR3 DNA follows: TGCGCCAGCAGCTCTTTAATGGGGGGAGAGCAGTTCTTC. Amino acid sequence: CASSSLMGGEQFF.

The V gene is TRBV5-6, the J gene TRBJ2-7; D is undetermined. The V and J ends lost 6 bases and 3 bases respectively, with 16 bases between them. The CDR3 loop spans 14 amino acids. CDR1 and CDR2 from the germline V gene are SGHDT and YYEEEE. Here the CDR3 DNA reads TGTGCCAGCAAAGCTTGGGATCAGATCTACGAGCAGTACTTC. Translated, it gives CASKAWDQIYEQYF.

This chain joins TRBV6-6 and TRBJ2-2, with D perhaps TRBD1 (6 bases). The V end lost 5 bases, the J end lost 8 bases, and 12 bases lay between the germline ends. This CDR3 spans 13 amino acids. The germline CDR1 and CDR2 sequences are MNHNY and SVGAGI (reference sequence). The DNA of the CDR3 is TGTGCCAGCAGTGACAGGATTCTGGGGGAGCTGTTTTTT. This encodes CASSDRILGELFF.

The chain combines TRBV19 with TRBJ2-2; D not resolved. The germline V and J ends were trimmed by 7 bases and 0 bases, with 12 bases remaining between them. This CDR3 has 15 residues. Germline V lookup: CDR1 LNHDA, CDR2 SQIVND (reference sequence). CDR3 residues: CASIPTSPNTGELFF. The CDR3, as DNA: TGTGCCAGTATTCCGACATCACCGAACACCGGGGAGCTGTTTTTT.

The chain has TRBV29-1 and TRBJ2-1; D is perhaps TRBD2 (7 bases). CDR1 SQVTM and CDR2 ANQGSEA come from the germline V gene. The CDR3 consists of 15 residues. Trimming removed 4 bases from V and 3 bases from J, with 16 bases in between. The CDR3 region has the DNA TGCAGCGTTGTACAACCGGGGGGCATCTACAATGAGCAGTTCTTC. Residues: CSVVQPGGIYNEQFF.